This TCR beta chain was recovered during a study of T cells expressing NK-cell markers. By frequency, this clonotype registers medium-sized. TCRdb reworked the 5' RACE reads into one entry per CDR3 protein, no DNA. The sample is made up of around 150 distinct CDR3 sequences, and the top ten hold 70% to 90% of it. Germline V lookup: CDR1 LNHDA, CDR2 SQIVND (reference sequence). The CDR3 covers 13 residues. The chain is built from TRBV19 and TRBJ1-1. Sequencing input: blood T cells: a sorted CD56 or NKG2C T cell subset, CD4+ or CD8+ T cells, or bulk PBMC T cells (not recorded which). The receptor's source is a woman aged 18-70 years in good health. The CDR3 spells CASQTKWNTEAFF.